Sequencing of this TCR beta chain was carried out in a study of beta chain features in type 1 diabetes. Notes on the study in general: Shortening of TCRB CDR3s, moderate but significant, appeared in all four CD4+ subsets of Type 1 diabetes patients. Researchers reported that naive, central memory and Treg TCRB repertoires appeared more similar in patients than in healthy donors.

With regard to this clone: As yet, its antigen is unknown.

Sequenced material consisted of expressed TCRB transcripts (all of the isolated RNA was reverse transcribed). The data were produced by immunoSEQ multiplex PCR, yet TCRdb's version contains in-frame clones alone and is incomplete. The sample includes 130,000 to 150,000 clones, around 7% of them seen just once. Germline CDR1 SQVTM, CDR2 ANQGSEA. V dropped 6 bases and J dropped 5 bases, with 10 bases sitting between them. The CDR3 has 12 residues. Sequenced: central memory CD4+ T cells from blood. The gene calls are TRBV29-1 and TRBJ1-4; a weak D match, TRBD1 (6 bases). This receptor was obtained from a woman in her 30s in good health. The CDR3 DNA follows: TGCAGCGTCCAGGGGAACAATGAAAAACTGTTTTTT. Protein sequence: CSVQGNNEKLFF.